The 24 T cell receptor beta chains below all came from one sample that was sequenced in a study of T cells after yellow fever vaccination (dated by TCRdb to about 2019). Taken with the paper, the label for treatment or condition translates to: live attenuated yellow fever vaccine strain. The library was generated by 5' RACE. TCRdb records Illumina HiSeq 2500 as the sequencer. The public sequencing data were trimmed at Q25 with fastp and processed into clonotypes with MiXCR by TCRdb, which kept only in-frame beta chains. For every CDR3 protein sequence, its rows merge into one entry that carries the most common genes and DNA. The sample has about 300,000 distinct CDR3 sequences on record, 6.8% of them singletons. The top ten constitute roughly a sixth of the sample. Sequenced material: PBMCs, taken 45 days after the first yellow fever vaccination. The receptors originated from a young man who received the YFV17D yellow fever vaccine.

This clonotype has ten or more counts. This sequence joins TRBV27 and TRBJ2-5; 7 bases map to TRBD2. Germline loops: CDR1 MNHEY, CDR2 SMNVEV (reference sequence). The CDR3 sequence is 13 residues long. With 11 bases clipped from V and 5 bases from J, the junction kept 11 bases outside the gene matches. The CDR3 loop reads CASSSLRGETQYF. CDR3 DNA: TGTGCCTCCTCGTCGTTGCGGGGGGAGACCCAGTACTTC.

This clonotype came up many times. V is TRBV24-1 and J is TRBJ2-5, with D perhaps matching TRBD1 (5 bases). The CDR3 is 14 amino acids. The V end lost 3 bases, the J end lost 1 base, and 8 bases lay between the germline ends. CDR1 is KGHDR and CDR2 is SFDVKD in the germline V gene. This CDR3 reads CATSDRGIQETQYF. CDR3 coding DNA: TGTGCCACCAGTGATAGGGGAATCCAAGAGACCCAGTACTTC.

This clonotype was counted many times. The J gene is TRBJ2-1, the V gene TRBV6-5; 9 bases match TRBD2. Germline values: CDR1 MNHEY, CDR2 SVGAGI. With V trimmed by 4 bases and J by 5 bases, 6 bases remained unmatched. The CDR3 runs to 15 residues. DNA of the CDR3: TGTGCCAGCAGTTGGGGCGGGGGGGTGGACAATGAGCAGTTCTTC. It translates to CASSWGGGVDNEQFF.

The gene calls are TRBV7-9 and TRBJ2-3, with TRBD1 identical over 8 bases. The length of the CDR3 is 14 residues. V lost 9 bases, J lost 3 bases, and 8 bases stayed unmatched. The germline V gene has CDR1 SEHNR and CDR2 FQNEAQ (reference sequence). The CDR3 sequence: CASSRDRQTDTQYF. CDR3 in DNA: TGTGCCAGTTCCCGGGACAGGCAGACAGATACGCAGTATTTT. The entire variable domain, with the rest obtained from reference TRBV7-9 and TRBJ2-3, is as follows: DTGVSQNPRHKITKRGQNVTFRCDPISEHNRLYWYRQTLGQGPEFLTYFQNEAQLEKSRLLSDRFSAERPKGSFSTLEIQRTEQGDSAMYLCASSRDRQTDTQYFGPGTRLTVL.

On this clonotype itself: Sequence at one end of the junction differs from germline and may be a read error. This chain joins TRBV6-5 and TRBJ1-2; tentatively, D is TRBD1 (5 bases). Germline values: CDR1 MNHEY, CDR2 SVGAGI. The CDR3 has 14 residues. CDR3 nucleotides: TGTGCCAGCAGTTACTCAGCTGGGACCTATGACTACACCTTC. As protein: CASSYSAGTYDYTF.

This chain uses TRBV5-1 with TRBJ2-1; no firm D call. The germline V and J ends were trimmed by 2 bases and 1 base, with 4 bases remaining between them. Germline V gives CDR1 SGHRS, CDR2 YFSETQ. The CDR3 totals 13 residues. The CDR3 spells CASSFNSYNEQFF. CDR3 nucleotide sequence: TGCGCCAGCAGCTTCAATTCCTACAATGAGCAGTTCTTC.

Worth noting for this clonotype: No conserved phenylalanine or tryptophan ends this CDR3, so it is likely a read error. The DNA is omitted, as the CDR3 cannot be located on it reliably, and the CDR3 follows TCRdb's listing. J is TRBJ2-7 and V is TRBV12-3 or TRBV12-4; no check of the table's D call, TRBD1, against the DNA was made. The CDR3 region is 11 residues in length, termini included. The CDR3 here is CARQGQGEGFY.

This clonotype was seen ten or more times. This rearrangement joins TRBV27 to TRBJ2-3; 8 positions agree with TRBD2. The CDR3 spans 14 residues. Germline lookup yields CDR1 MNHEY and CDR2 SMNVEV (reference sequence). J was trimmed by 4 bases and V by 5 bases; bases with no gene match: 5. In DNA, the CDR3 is TGTGCCAGCAGTGGACTAGCAAGTGCAGATACGCAGTATTTT. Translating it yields CASSGLASADTQYF.

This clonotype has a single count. The CDR3 region is CASSSGTGNGNTIYF. The CDR3 DNA reads as TGCGCCAGCAGCTCAGGGACAGGGAATGGAAACACCATATATTTT. The rearrangement links TRBV5-1 to TRBJ1-3; 9 nucleotides match TRBD1. There are 15 residues in the CDR3. The junction had 4 bases not matched to a gene; V was cut back by 3 bases and J by 3 bases. In germline, CDR1 is SGHRS, CDR2 YFSETQ.

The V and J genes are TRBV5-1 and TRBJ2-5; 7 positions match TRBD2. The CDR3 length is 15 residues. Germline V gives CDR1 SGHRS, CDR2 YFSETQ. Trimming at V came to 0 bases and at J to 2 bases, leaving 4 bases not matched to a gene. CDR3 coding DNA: TGCGCCAGCAGCTTGGCCTCTAGCGGTCAAGAGACCCAGTACTTC. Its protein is CASSLASSGQETQYF.

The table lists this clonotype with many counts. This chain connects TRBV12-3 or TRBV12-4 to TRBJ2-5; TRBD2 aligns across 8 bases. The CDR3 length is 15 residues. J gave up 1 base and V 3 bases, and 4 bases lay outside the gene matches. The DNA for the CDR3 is TGTGCCAGCAGTTTGATGAGCGGGGGCCAAGAGACCCAGTACTTC. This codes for CASSLMSGGQETQYF.

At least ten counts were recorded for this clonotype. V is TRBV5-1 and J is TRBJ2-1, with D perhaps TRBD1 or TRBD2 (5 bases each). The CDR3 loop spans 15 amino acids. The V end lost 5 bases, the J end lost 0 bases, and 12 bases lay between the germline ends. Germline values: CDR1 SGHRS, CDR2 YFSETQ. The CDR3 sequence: CASSLSGTSYNEQFF. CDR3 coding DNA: TGCGCCAGCAGTCTATCGGGGACCTCCTACAATGAGCAGTTCTTC.

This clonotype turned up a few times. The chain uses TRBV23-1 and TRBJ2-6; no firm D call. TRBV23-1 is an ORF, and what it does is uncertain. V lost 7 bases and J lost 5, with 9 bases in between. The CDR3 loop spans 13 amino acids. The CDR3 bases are TGCGCCAGCAATGGGCCCTGGGCCAACGTCCTGACTTTC. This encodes CASNGPWANVLTF.

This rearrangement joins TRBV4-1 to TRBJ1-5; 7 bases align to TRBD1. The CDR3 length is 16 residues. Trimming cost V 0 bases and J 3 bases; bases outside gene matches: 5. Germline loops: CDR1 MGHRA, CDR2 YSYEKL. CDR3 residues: CASSQDDRANNQPQHF. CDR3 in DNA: TGCGCCAGCAGCCAAGATGACAGGGCCAACAATCAGCCCCAGCATTTT.

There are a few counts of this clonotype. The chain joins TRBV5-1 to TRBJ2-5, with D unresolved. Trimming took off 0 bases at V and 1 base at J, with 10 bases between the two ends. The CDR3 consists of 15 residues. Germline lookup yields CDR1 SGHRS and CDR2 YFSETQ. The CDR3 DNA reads TGCGCCAGCAGCTTGGGGTCATGGGGCCAAGAGACCCAGTACTTC. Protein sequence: CASSLGSWGQETQYF.

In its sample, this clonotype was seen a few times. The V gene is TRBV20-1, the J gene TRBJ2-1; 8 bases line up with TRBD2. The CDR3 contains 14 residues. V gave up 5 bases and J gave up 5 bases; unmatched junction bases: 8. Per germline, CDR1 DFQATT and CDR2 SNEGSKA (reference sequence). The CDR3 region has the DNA TGCAGTGCTGCGGGGCTAGCGGGTGACAATGAGCAGTTCTTC. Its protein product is CSAAGLAGDNEQFF.

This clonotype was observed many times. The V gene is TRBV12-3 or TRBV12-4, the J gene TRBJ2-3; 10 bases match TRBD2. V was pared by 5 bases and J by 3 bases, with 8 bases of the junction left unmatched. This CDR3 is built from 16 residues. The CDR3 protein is CASSPWTSGYTDTQYF. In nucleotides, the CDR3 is TGTGCCAGCAGTCCTTGGACTAGCGGATATACAGATACGCAGTATTTT.

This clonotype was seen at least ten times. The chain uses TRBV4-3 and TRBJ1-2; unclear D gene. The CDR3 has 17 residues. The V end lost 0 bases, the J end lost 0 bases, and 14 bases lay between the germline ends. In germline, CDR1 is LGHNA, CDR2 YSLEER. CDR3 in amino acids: CASSQDTLAAPNYGYTF. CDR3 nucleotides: TGCGCCAGCAGCCAAGATACGTTGGCAGCCCCTAACTATGGCTACACCTTC.

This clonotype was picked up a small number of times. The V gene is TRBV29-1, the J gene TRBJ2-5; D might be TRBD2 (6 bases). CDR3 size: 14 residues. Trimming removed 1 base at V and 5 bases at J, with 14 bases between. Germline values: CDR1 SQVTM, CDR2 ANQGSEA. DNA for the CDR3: TGCAGCGTTGAAGCCCGGGGCGGAGGGGAGACCCAGTACTTC. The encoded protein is CSVEARGGGETQYF.

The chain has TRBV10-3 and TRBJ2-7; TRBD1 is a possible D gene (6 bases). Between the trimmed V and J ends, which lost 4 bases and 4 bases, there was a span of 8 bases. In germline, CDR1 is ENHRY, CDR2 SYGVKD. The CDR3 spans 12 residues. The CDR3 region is CAISGQGYEQYF. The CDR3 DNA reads TGTGCCATCAGTGGGCAGGGGTACGAGCAGTACTTC.

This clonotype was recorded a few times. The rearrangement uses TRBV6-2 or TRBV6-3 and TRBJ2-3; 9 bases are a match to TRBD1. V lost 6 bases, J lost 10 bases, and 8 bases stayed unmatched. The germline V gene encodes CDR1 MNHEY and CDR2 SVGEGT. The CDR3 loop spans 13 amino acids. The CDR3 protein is CASRRDRASAQYF. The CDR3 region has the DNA TGTGCCAGCAGACGGGACAGGGCGTCCGCGCAGTATTTT.

This chain's CDR3 is CASSLTGTGSIKKTQYF. The CDR3 DNA follows: TGCGCCAGCAGCCTAACCGGGACAGGGTCGATAAAAAAGACCCAGTACTTC. The J gene is TRBJ2-5, the V gene TRBV5-1; TRBD1 matches 9 bases. The germline CDR1 and CDR2 sequences are SGHRS and YFSETQ. V lost 4 bases and J lost 6; bases outside the gene matches: 16. The CDR3 runs 17 residues.

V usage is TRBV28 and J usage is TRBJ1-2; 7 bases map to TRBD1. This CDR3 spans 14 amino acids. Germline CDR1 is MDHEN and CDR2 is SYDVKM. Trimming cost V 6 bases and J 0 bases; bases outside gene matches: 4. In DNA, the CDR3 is TGTGCCAGCAGGTCAGGGACAGCTAACTATGGCTACACCTTC. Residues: CASRSGTANYGYTF.

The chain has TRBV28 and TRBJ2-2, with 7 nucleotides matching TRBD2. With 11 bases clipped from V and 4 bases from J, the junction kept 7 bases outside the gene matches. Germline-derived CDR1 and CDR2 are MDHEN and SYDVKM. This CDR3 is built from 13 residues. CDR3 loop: CACKRGLTGELFF. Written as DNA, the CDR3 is TGTGCCTGCAAGCGGGGACTCACCGGGGAGCTGTTTTTT.